Ten or more counts support the clone carrying this TCR beta chain. Mismatch with germline at one junction end may stem from a read error. Using MiXCR, TCRdb re-called clones from the PCR reads. The repertoire has 9,900 or so clones, about a tenth of them found once; the top ten carry around 7.1%. The sample is drawn from a study of metastatic and nonmetastatic thyroid tumors. In germline, CDR1 is GTSNPN, CDR2 SVGIG (reference sequence). This CDR3 spans 14 amino acids. Treatment of any kind had been given to no patient before thyroid surgery. This chain joins TRBV30 and TRBJ2-7, with 8 bases fitting TRBD2. The sample was tumor tissue. This receptor was identified in a female donor with papillary thyroid cancer or a benign thyroid nodule (not recorded which). Some clones in this sample may be carry-over from other donors' samples. CDR3 loop: CARSEGGGLYEQYF. The CDR3 region has the DNA TGTGCCCGGAGTGAGGGCGGGGGGTTGTACGAGCAGTACTTC.